These T cell receptor beta chains were read from a single sample in a study of a mutant IDH1 vaccine in newly diagnosed glioma. The antigens of these receptors remain unknown. This table comes from immunoSEQ multiplex PCR, and its TCRdb copy is limited to in-frame clones, with some not included. The sample lists approximately 57,000 clones, 82% occurring once. Sequencing was performed on PBMCs, taken from a glioma patient whose treatment included an IDH1 peptide vaccine. Receptor source: a woman in her late teens or twenties with glioma. Some clones in this sample may be carry-over from other donors' samples. CDR3s include the opening cysteine and the closing phenylalanine or tryptophan. Each record gives: V gene, CDR3 length, J gene, clone size, D gene, CDR3 DNA, CDR3 protein. A D gene is named only where the DNA matches it firmly. Expanded clones are given a class, and other clones once, few, many or no size at all.

v_call: TRBV6-5
cdr3_length: 15
j_call: TRBJ1-3
clone_size: .
d_call: TRBD1
cdr3_nt: TGTGTCGTAGGGGGCAGGGGGCGCGACGGAAACACCATATATTTT
cdr3_aa: CVVGGRGRDGNTIYF

v_call: TRBV27
cdr3_length: 11
j_call: TRBJ1-4
clone_size: .
d_call: .
cdr3_nt: TGTGCCAGCAGGGGGGGAGAAAAACTGTTTTTT
cdr3_aa: CASRGGEKLFF

v_call: TRBV5-1
cdr3_length: 15
j_call: TRBJ2-7
clone_size: .
d_call: .
cdr3_nt: TGCGCCAGCAGCTTGTTCGGACCGGTCCTGAACGAGCAGTACTTC
cdr3_aa: CASSLFGPVLNEQYF

v_call: TRBV5-4
cdr3_length: 13
j_call: TRBJ1-1
clone_size: .
d_call: .
cdr3_nt: TGTGCCAGCAGCCCGTTCGGGGGAACTGAAGCTTTCTTT
cdr3_aa: CASSPFGGTEAFF

v_call: TRBV6-5
cdr3_length: 14
j_call: TRBJ1-2
clone_size: .
d_call: .
cdr3_nt: TGTGCCAGCAGTTACTCGCGGGGGGCTGGGGGCTACACCTTC
cdr3_aa: CASSYSRGAGGYTF

v_call: TRBV9
cdr3_length: 14
j_call: TRBJ1-2
clone_size: .
d_call: .
cdr3_nt: TGTGCCAGCAGCCCCGCTTGGGGGGCAAAAGGCTACACCTTC
cdr3_aa: CASSPAWGAKGYTF

v_call: TRBV7-2
cdr3_length: 14
j_call: TRBJ2-7
clone_size: .
d_call: .
cdr3_nt: TGTGCCAGCAGCTTAGATAGGAGGGTAGTCGAGCAGTACTTC
cdr3_aa: CASSLDRRVVEQYF

v_call: TRBV4-1
cdr3_length: 18
j_call: TRBJ2-6
clone_size: .
d_call: .
cdr3_nt: TGCGCCAGCAGCCTCGGAGGGACAACCAGCTCTGGGGCCAACGTCCTGACTTTC
cdr3_aa: CASSLGGTTSSGANVLTF

v_call: TRBV7-9
cdr3_length: 13
j_call: TRBJ1-1
clone_size: .
d_call: TRBD1
cdr3_nt: TGTGCCAGCAGCCGTCCGGGACAGGGTGAAGCTTTCTTT
cdr3_aa: CASSRPGQGEAFF

v_call: TRBV5-1
cdr3_length: 13
j_call: TRBJ2-7
clone_size: .
d_call: TRBD2
cdr3_nt: TGCGCCAGCAGCCAAGCGGGAGATCGGGAGCAGTACTTC
cdr3_aa: CASSQAGDREQYF

v_call: TRBV7-6
cdr3_length: 15
j_call: TRBJ2-1
clone_size: .
d_call: .
cdr3_nt: TGTGCCAGCAGCTTAGTAGCGGCCATTTCCAATGAGCAGTTCTTC
cdr3_aa: CASSLVAAISNEQFF

v_call: TRBV2
cdr3_length: 15
j_call: TRBJ2-1
clone_size: .
d_call: TRBD2
cdr3_nt: TGTGCCAGCAGGAGACTAGCGGGGGGGCGGGATGAGCAGTTCTTC
cdr3_aa: CASRRLAGGRDEQFF

v_call: TRBV5-4
cdr3_length: 14
j_call: TRBJ1-1
clone_size: .
d_call: .
cdr3_nt: TGTGCCAGCAGCTTCGGTCAGGGGAACACTGAAGCTTTCTTT
cdr3_aa: CASSFGQGNTEAFF

v_call: TRBV29-1
cdr3_length: 14
j_call: TRBJ2-5
clone_size: .
d_call: .
cdr3_nt: TGCAGCGCCCGGCCGACTAGTGTGATGGAGACCCAGTACTTC
cdr3_aa: CSARPTSVMETQYF

v_call: TRBV14
cdr3_length: 13
j_call: TRBJ1-2
clone_size: .
d_call: .
cdr3_nt: TGTGCCAGCAGCCTCGGGAGAGATTATGGCTACACCTTC
cdr3_aa: CASSLGRDYGYTF

v_call: TRBV30
cdr3_length: 18
j_call: TRBJ2-6
clone_size: .
d_call: TRBD1
cdr3_nt: TGTGCCTGGAGTCCACGGGGACAGGGGTACTCTGGGGCCAACGTCCTGACTTTC
cdr3_aa: CAWSPRGQGYSGANVLTF

v_call: TRBV7-2
cdr3_length: 14
j_call: TRBJ1-2
clone_size: .
d_call: TRBD1
cdr3_nt: TGTGCCAGCAGCAGTTTGGGACAGGTCTATGGCTACACCTTC
cdr3_aa: CASSSLGQVYGYTF

v_call: TRBV30
cdr3_length: 15
j_call: TRBJ2-1
clone_size: few
d_call: TRBD2
cdr3_nt: TGTGCCCACAGCGGGGGGGCTATCTCCTACAATGAGCAGTTCTTC
cdr3_aa: CAHSGGAISYNEQFF

v_call: TRBV6-4
cdr3_length: 14
j_call: TRBJ2-1
clone_size: .
d_call: .
cdr3_nt: TGTGCCAGCAGTGACCCGAGCTCCTACAATGAGCAGTTCTTC
cdr3_aa: CASSDPSSYNEQFF

v_call: TRBV5-1
cdr3_length: 16
j_call: TRBJ1-1
clone_size: .
d_call: TRBD1
cdr3_nt: TGCGCCAGCAGCCCGACCTATGGACAGGGGGGCACTGAAGCTTTCTTT
cdr3_aa: CASSPTYGQGGTEAFF

v_call: TRBV9
cdr3_length: 15
j_call: TRBJ2-2
clone_size: .
d_call: .
cdr3_nt: TGTGCCAGCAGCTACGAGCCTCTAAACACCGGGGAGCTGTTTTTT
cdr3_aa: CASSYEPLNTGELFF

v_call: TRBV7-9
cdr3_length: 13
j_call: TRBJ2-7
clone_size: .
d_call: TRBD2
cdr3_nt: TGTGCCAGCAGCTTCGGGGGGTCCTACGAGCAGTACTTC
cdr3_aa: CASSFGGSYEQYF

v_call: TRBV9
cdr3_length: 13
j_call: TRBJ1-2
clone_size: .
d_call: .
cdr3_nt: TGTGCCAGCAGCGTACTAGATCACTATGGCTACACCTTC
cdr3_aa: CASSVLDHYGYTF

v_call: TRBV5-8
cdr3_length: 16
j_call: TRBJ2-7
clone_size: .
d_call: .
cdr3_nt: TGTGCCAGCAGCCGTTACAGGGGTCAAGGGGGGTACGAGCAGTACTTC
cdr3_aa: CASSRYRGQGGYEQYF

v_call: TRBV9
cdr3_length: 14
j_call: TRBJ1-4
clone_size: .
d_call: .
cdr3_nt: TGTGCCAGCAGCGTAGCGGGGGCAGGTGAAAAACTGTTTTTT
cdr3_aa: CASSVAGAGEKLFF

v_call: TRBV6-5
cdr3_length: 15
j_call: TRBJ2-7
clone_size: .
d_call: TRBD2
cdr3_nt: TGTGCCAGCAGTTACAGCGGGAGGGCCGGGTACGAGCAGTACTTC
cdr3_aa: CASSYSGRAGYEQYF

v_call: TRBV7-2
cdr3_length: 12
j_call: TRBJ1-1
clone_size: .
d_call: .
cdr3_nt: TGTGCCAGCAGCCGGTGGAACACTGAAGCTTTCTTT
cdr3_aa: CASSRWNTEAFF

v_call: TRBV9
cdr3_length: 15
j_call: TRBJ1-1
clone_size: .
d_call: .
cdr3_nt: TGTGCCAGCAGCGTAGGACCGGGGCTGAACACTGAAGCTTTCTTT
cdr3_aa: CASSVGPGLNTEAFF

v_call: TRBV11-1
cdr3_length: 15
j_call: TRBJ1-4
clone_size: .
d_call: .
cdr3_nt: TGTGCCAGCAGCCGTCGTACGGGCCGACCTGGAAAACTGTTTTTT
cdr3_aa: CASSRRTGRPGKLFF

v_call: TRBV7-9
cdr3_length: 15
j_call: TRBJ2-7
clone_size: once
d_call: TRBD1
cdr3_nt: TGTGCCAGCACCGCGAGCGTGACAGGGAACGGCGAGCAGTACTTC
cdr3_aa: CASTASVTGNGEQYF

v_call: TRBV6-1
cdr3_length: 17
j_call: TRBJ1-3
clone_size: .
d_call: .
cdr3_nt: TGTGCCAGCAGTGAAGGGGTTGGGGGGGTGAGCGGAAACACCATATATTTT
cdr3_aa: CASSEGVGGVSGNTIYF

v_call: TRBV5-1
cdr3_length: 16
j_call: TRBJ2-3
clone_size: once
d_call: TRBD2
cdr3_nt: TGCGCCAGCAGCCACAGGACTAGCGGGGGGACAGATACGCAGTATTTT
cdr3_aa: CASSHRTSGGTDTQYF

v_call: TRBV5-6
cdr3_length: 16
j_call: TRBJ2-7
clone_size: .
d_call: TRBD2
cdr3_nt: TGTGCCAGCAGCACCCCCGGGACTATCTACTTCGGAGAGCAGTACTTC
cdr3_aa: CASSTPGTIYFGEQYF

v_call: TRBV30
cdr3_length: 11
j_call: TRBJ2-1
clone_size: .
d_call: .
cdr3_nt: TGTGCTTTTGGGGTCCCCAATGAGCAGTTCTTC
cdr3_aa: CAFGVPNEQFF

v_call: TRBV15
cdr3_length: 12
j_call: TRBJ2-1
clone_size: few
d_call: .
cdr3_nt: TGTGCCACCAGTATAGCAGCCAATGAGCAGTTCTTC
cdr3_aa: CATSIAANEQFF

v_call: TRBV5-6
cdr3_length: 12
j_call: TRBJ2-7
clone_size: .
d_call: .
cdr3_nt: TGTGCCAGCAGCCCCAGATGGGGCGAGCAGTACTTC
cdr3_aa: CASSPRWGEQYF

v_call: TRBV7-2
cdr3_length: 15
j_call: TRBJ2-6
clone_size: .
d_call: .
cdr3_nt: TGTGCCAGCAGCTTAGTAGTTACTGGGGCCAACGTCCTGACTTTC
cdr3_aa: CASSLVVTGANVLTF

v_call: TRBV5-1
cdr3_length: 15
j_call: TRBJ1-5
clone_size: .
d_call: .
cdr3_nt: TGCGCCAGCAGCCCGGGGGCCGGGGTTAATCAGCCCCAGCATTTT
cdr3_aa: CASSPGAGVNQPQHF

v_call: TRBV6-1
cdr3_length: 15
j_call: TRBJ2-1
clone_size: few
d_call: TRBD2
cdr3_nt: TGTGCCAGCAGTGAAGTACTAGCGGGAGGGGATGAGCAGTTCTTC
cdr3_aa: CASSEVLAGGDEQFF

v_call: TRBV6-5
cdr3_length: 13
j_call: TRBJ2-1
clone_size: .
d_call: .
cdr3_nt: TGTGCCAGCAGTTACGGTCGGAACAATGAGCAGTTCTTC
cdr3_aa: CASSYGRNNEQFF

v_call: TRBV10-1
cdr3_length: 13
j_call: TRBJ1-1
clone_size: .
d_call: .
cdr3_nt: TGCGCCAGCAGCTATACAGAGAACACTGAAGCTTTCTTT
cdr3_aa: CASSYTENTEAFF

v_call: TRBV5-1
cdr3_length: 19
j_call: TRBJ2-1
clone_size: .
d_call: TRBD2
cdr3_nt: TGCGCCAGCAGCTTCCCCGGGACTAGCGGGGGGAGCTCCTACAATGAGCAGTTCTTC
cdr3_aa: CASSFPGTSGGSSYNEQFF

v_call: TRBV5-1
cdr3_length: 14
j_call: TRBJ2-3
clone_size: once
d_call: .
cdr3_nt: TGCGCCAGCAGCCTCCCGTCCAGCACAGATACGCAGTATTTT
cdr3_aa: CASSLPSSTDTQYF

v_call: TRBV9
cdr3_length: 13
j_call: TRBJ2-3
clone_size: .
d_call: .
cdr3_nt: TGTGCCAGCAGCGTAGACAACACAGATACGCAGTATTTT
cdr3_aa: CASSVDNTDTQYF

v_call: TRBV5-1
cdr3_length: 15
j_call: TRBJ1-6
clone_size: .
d_call: TRBD1
cdr3_nt: TGCGCCAGCAGCTTGGGACAGGGGAAGAGTTCACCCCTCCACTTT
cdr3_aa: CASSLGQGKSSPLHF

v_call: TRBV2
cdr3_length: 14
j_call: TRBJ2-1
clone_size: .
d_call: TRBD2
cdr3_nt: TGTGCCAAAGAACGGACTAGCGGGGGGAATGAGCAGTTCTTC
cdr3_aa: CAKERTSGGNEQFF

v_call: TRBV5-1
cdr3_length: 17
j_call: TRBJ1-6
clone_size: few
d_call: .
cdr3_nt: TGCGCCAGCAGCTTGGCAGTCGGCCCCGCACAAAATTCACCCCTCCACTTT
cdr3_aa: CASSLAVGPAQNSPLHF

v_call: TRBV19
cdr3_length: 14
j_call: TRBJ1-1
clone_size: .
d_call: .
cdr3_nt: TGTGCCAGTAGTCCCCCGTGGCTGAACACTGAAGCTTTCTTT
cdr3_aa: CASSPPWLNTEAFF